This T cell receptor beta chain originates from a study of blood T cell repertoires in COVID-19. As for the study in general: Samples came from the United States, Italy and Spain, spanning acute and convalescent COVID-19. PBMCs, B-cell-depleted T cells, or T cells provided the cDNA or gDNA that made up the material.

Generated by immunoSEQ multiplex PCR, the TCRdb table keeps only in-frame clones and is missing some. The sample has around 190,000 clones, approximately 85% seen once; the top ten hold 6.5% to 9%. The V end was cut by 5 bases, the J end by 5 bases, with 19 bases between. Germline V gene lookup returns CDR1 MDHEN and CDR2 SYDVKM. The CDR3 is 17 amino acids. This TCR came from a woman in her sixties or seventies with acute or convalescent COVID-19. The specimen was peripheral blood. This chain uses TRBV28 with TRBJ1-6, with D perhaps TRBD1 (5 bases). CDR3 sequence: CASSPAGGVTDNSPLHF. The CDR3 nucleotides are TGTGCCAGCAGTCCGGCGGGGGGGGTTACGGATAATTCACCCCTCCACTTT.